Detailed here is one TCR beta chain. Its antigen is not known. The source of the sample is a study of T cell repertoires in cytomegalovirus infection. The wider study: The study used recently identified HLA-C-restricted and well-studied HLA-B-restricted CMV epitopes. Shared public TCR beta signatures pointed to both CMV infection and a matching HLA type. Study outcomes and limitations: Dominating the ex vivo response were TCR beta clonotypes that were CMV-specific and HLA-C-restricted. Of the TCR beta families, the public ones yielded a cumulative frequency that identified carriers of CMV plus the relevant HLA.

One entry per CDR3 protein results from TCRdb running MiXCR on the reads. The data show 100,000 to 150,000 distinct CDR3 sequences, more than 25% seen once. This CDR3 spans 12 amino acids. Germline CDR1 is SEHNR and CDR2 is FQNEAQ (reference sequence). Between the trimmed V and J ends, which lost 5 bases and 7 bases, there was a span of 9 bases. This chain connects TRBV7-9 to TRBJ2-1, with no clear D. The sequence was obtained from a human donor in good health (CMV status not recorded). Some clones in this sample may be carry-over from other donors' samples. This sample comprised CD8+ T cells from cultured PBMCs, obtained from culture after CMV antigen stimulation. The CDR3 spells CASSPKLNEQFF. The CDR3 nucleotides are TGTGCCAGCAGCCCGAAACTTAATGAGCAGTTCTTC.